This record looks at one TCR beta chain sequence and its context. Its antigen is not identified. This specimen includes other DNA sequences encoding the same CDR3. The record originates from a study of shared clonotypes between healthy human individuals. At the level of the study: The study used three CD4 naive, three CD4 memory, two CD8 naive and one CD8 memory plate per donor. General study findings and limits: A handful of donors showed sharing of approximately 5% of naive CD4 clonotypes. The sole specimen, blood, was sampled, and tissue repertoires likely differ.

CD45RA+ naive and CD45RA-negative memory subsets were separated from CD4+ cells. The CDR3 runs to 15 residues. CDR1 and CDR2 (germline): KGHSH, LQKENI. J was trimmed by 1 base and V by 3 bases; bases with no gene match: 4. This table comes from immunoSEQ multiplex PCR, and its TCRdb copy is limited to in-frame clones, with some not included. Of a few hundred thousand clones listed, 60% to 70% are singletons. The sample taken for sequencing was memory CD4+ T cells sorted from blood. The subset here: CD45RA-negative fraction. The rearrangement joins TRBV18 to TRBJ2-3; 7 bases align to TRBD2. This clonotype was obtained from a man aged 30 to 39 in good health. Here the CDR3 DNA reads TGTGCCAGCTCACCTGGGGGGGGTGGCACAGATACGCAGTATTTT. This codes for CASSPGGGGTDTQYF. Together with reference TRBV18 and TRBJ2-3, the CDR3 gives the full variable domain: NAGVMQNPRHLVRRRGQEARLRCSPMKGHSHVYWYRQLPEEGLKFMVYLQKENIIDESGMPKERFSAEFPKEGPSILRIQQVVRGDSAAYFCASSPGGGGTDTQYFGPGTRLTVL.